This TCR beta chain emerged from a study of blood T cell repertoires in COVID-19. Study as a whole: Both acute and convalescent COVID-19 samples were obtained from the United States, Italy and Spain.

This clone was seen more than once but under ten times. V was clipped by 5 bases and J by 4 bases, with 14 bases between them. Looked up from germline, CDR1 is SGHTA and CDR2 is FQGNSA. The CDR3 is 14 residues long. Clones were read by immunoSEQ multiplex PCR, and TCRdb kept only the in-frame ones, dropping some. In the table there are about 98,000 clones, roughly 86% of which are singletons. Sample: peripheral blood. The chain joins TRBV7-2 to TRBJ1-2; D possibly corresponds to TRBD1 (5 bases). This clonotype originated in a man aged 50-59 years with active or convalescent COVID-19. The CDR3 spells CASSDRRGSYGYTF. CDR3 DNA: TGTGCCAGCAGCGACCGAAGGGGCTCCTATGGCTACACCTTC.